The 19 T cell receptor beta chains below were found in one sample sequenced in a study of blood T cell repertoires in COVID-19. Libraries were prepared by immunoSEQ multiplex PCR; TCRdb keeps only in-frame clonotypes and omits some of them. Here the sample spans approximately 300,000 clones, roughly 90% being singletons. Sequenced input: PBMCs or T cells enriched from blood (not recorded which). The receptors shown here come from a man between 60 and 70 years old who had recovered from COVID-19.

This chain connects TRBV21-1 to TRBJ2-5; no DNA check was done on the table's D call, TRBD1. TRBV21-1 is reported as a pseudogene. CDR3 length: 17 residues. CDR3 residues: CASSTPQGTGVQETQYF. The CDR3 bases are TGTGCCAGCAGCACCCCCCAAGGGACAGGAGTTCAAGAGACCCAGTACTTC.

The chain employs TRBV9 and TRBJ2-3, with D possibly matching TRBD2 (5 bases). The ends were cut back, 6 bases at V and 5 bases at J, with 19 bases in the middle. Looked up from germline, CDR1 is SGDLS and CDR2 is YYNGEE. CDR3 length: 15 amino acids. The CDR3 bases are TGTGCCAGCACCCCCTCAACGGGAAATCTAGATACGCAGTATTTT. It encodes CASTPSTGNLDTQYF. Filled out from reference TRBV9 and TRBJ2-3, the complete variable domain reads DSGVTQTPKHLITATGQRVTLRCSPRSGDLSVYWYQQSLDQGLQFLIQYYNGEERAKGNILERFSAQQFPDLHSELNLSSLELGDSALYFCASTPSTGNLDTQYFGPGTRLTVL.

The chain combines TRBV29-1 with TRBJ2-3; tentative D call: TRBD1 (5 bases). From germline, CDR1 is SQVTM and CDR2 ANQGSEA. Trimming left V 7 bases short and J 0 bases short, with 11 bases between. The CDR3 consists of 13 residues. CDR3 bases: TGCAGCGAGTACAGGTCCAGCACAGATACGCAGTATTTT. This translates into CSEYRSSTDTQYF.

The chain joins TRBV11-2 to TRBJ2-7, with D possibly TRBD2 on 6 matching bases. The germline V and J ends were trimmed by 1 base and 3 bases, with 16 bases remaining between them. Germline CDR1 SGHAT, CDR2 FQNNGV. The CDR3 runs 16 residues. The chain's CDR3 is CASSLGAGGPYYEQYF. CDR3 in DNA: TGTGCCAGCAGCTTAGGAGCCGGGGGACCCTACTACGAGCAGTACTTC.

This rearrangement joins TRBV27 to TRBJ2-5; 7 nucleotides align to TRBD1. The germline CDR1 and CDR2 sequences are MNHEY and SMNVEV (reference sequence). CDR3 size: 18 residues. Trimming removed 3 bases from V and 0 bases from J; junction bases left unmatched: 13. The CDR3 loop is CASSFGPEAGGHQETQYF. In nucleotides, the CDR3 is TGTGCCAGCAGTTTTGGCCCAGAGGCAGGGGGTCACCAAGAGACCCAGTACTTC.

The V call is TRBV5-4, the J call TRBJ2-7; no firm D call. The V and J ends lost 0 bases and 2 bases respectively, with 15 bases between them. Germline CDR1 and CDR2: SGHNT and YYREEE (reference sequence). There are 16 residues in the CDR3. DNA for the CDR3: TGTGCCAGCAGCTTGGCCTGGGCGAATCCCGCCTACGAGCAGTACTTC. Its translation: CASSLAWANPAYEQYF.

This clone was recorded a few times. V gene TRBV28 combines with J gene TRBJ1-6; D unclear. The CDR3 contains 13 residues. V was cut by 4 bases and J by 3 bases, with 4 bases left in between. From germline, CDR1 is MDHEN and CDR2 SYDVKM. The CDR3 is CASSSFYNSPLHF. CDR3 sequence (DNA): TGTGCCAGCAGTTCATTCTATAATTCACCCCTCCACTTT.

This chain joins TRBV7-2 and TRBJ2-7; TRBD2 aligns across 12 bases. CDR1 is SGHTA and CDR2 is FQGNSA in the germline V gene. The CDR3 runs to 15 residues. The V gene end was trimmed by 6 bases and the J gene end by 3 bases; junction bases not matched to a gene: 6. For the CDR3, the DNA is TGTGCCAGCAGGGGGACTAGCGGGTCACACTACGAGCAGTACTTC. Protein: CASRGTSGSHYEQYF.

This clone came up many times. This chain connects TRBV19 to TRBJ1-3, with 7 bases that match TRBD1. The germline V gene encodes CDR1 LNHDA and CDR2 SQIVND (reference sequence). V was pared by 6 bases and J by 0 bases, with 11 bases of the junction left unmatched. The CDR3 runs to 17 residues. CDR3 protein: CASRPGRGQSSGNTIYF. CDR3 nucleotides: TGTGCCAGTAGACCCGGACGGGGACAGAGCTCTGGAAACACCATATATTTT.

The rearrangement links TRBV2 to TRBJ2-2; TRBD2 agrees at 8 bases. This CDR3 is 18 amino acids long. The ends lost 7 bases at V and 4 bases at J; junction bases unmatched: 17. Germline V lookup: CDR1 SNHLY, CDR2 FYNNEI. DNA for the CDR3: TGTGCCAGCACTAAGAATTCGTGGCGGGAGGTGGGCACCGGGGAGCTGTTTTTT. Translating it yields CASTKNSWREVGTGELFF.

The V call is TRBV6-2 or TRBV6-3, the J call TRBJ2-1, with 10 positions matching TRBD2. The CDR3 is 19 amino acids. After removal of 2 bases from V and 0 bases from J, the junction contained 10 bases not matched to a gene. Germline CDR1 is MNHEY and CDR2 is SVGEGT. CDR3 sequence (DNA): TGTGCCAGCAGTTACCCTTCTCGGGCTAGCGGGAGCTCCTACAATGAGCAGTTCTTC. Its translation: CASSYPSRASGSSYNEQFF.

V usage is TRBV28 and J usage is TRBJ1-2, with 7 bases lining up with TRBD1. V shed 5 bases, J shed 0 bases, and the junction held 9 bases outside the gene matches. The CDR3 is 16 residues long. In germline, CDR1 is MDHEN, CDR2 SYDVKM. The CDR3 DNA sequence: TGTGCCAGCAGTAGACAGGGCCGAACTGCTAACTATGGCTACACCTTC. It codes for CASSRQGRTANYGYTF.

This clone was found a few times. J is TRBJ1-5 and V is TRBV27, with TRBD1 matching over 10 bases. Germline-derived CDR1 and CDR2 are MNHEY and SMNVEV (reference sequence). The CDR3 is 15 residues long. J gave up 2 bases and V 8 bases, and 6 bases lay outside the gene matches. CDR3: CASGTGASGNQPQHF. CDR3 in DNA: TGTGCCAGCGGGACAGGGGCGTCGGGCAATCAGCCCCAGCATTTT.

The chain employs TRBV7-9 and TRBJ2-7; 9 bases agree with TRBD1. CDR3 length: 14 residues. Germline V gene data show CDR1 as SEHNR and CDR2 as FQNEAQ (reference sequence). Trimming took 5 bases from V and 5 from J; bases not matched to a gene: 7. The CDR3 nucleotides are TGTGCCAGCAGCCTGGGACAGGGTGACAACGAGCAGTACTTC. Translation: CASSLGQGDNEQYF. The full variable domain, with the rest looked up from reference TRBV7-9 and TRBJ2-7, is DTGVSQNPRHKITKRGQNVTFRCDPISEHNRLYWYRQTLGQGPEFLTYFQNEAQLEKSRLLSDRFSAERPKGSFSTLEIQRTEQGDSAMYLCASSLGQGDNEQYFGPGTRLTVT.

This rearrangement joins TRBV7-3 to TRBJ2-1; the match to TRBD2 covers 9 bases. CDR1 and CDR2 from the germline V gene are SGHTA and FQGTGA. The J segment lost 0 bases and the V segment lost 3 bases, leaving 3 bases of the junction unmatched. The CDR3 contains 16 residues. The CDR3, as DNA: TGTGCCAGCAGCTTGCGTAGCGGGAGCTCCTACAATGAGCAGTTCTTC. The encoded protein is CASSLRSGSSYNEQFF.

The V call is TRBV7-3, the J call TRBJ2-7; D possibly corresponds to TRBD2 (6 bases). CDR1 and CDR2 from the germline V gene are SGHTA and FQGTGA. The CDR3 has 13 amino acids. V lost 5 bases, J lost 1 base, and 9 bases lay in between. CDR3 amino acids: CASSREKSYEQYF. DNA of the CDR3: TGTGCCAGCAGCCGGGAGAAATCCTACGAGCAGTACTTC.

The CDR3 DNA reads TGTGCCAGCAGCTACCGGGAGCCGGTTTACAATGAGCAGTTCTTC. As protein: CASSYREPVYNEQFF. The gene calls are TRBV3-1 (or the pseudogene TRBV3-2) and TRBJ2-1; TRBD2 might be the D (6 bases). Trimming pared 5 bases from V and 4 bases from J, leaving 15 bases between. Germline CDR1 LGHDT, CDR2 YNNKEL (reference sequence). The CDR3 totals 15 residues.

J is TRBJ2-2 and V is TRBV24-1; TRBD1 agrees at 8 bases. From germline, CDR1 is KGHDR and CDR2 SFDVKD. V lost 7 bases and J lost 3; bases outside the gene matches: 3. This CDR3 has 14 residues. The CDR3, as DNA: TGTGCCACCAGACCGGGACAGGACACCGGGGAGCTGTTTTTT. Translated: CATRPGQDTGELFF.

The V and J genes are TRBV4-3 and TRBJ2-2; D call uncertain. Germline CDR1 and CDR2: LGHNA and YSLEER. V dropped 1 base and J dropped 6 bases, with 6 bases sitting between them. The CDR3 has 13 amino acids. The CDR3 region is CASSQAPAGELFF. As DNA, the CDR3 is TGCGCCAGCAGCCAAGCCCCTGCCGGGGAGCTGTTTTTT.